The clone carrying this T cell receptor beta chain appeared many times. These data are taken from a study of T-cell reconstitution after alpha-beta-depleted transplantation in children. Unique molecular identifiers were used to barcode this TCRbeta library. TCRdb passed the PCR reads through MiXCR, listing each CDR3 protein once. In the table there are a few hundred thousand distinct CDR3 sequences, more than 7.5% of which are singletons. The germline V and J ends were trimmed by 8 bases and 1 base, with 12 bases remaining between them. Germline CDR1 SNHLY, CDR2 FYNNEI. The CDR3 consists of 14 residues.

This receptor was identified in a human donor who donated a stem cell graft to a child with SCID. This specimen was PBMCs from the stem cell graft donor, taken from the stem cell graft. The rearrangement uses TRBV2 and TRBJ1-5; the D gene is possibly TRBD1 (5 bases). For the CDR3, the DNA is TGTGCCAGCCACCAGGGAGGGAGCAATCAGCCCCAGCATTTT. It codes for CASHQGGSNQPQHF.